Listed below are T cell receptor beta chains from one sample, sequenced in a study of PD-1 blockade in classical Hodgkin lymphoma. Sequencing used immunoSEQ multiplex PCR; TCRdb keeps in-frame clones, though not all of them. The table lists around 27,000 clones, around 85% of them singletons. This specimen consisted of CD4+ T cells from blood, obtained before the fourth cycle of nivolumab. These receptors were taken from a human donor with classical Hodgkin lymphoma. The CDR3 runs from the conserved cysteine through the conserved F or W. The D gene is left open where the match is weak. Rows may omit the clone size; those that give it use once, few, many or a size class.

J,size,D,V,DNA,CDR3
TRBJ2-5,-,TRBD2,TRBV29-1,TGCAGCGTTGCGGGACTAGCGGGAGTTGAGACCCAGTACTTC,CSVAGLAGVETQYF
TRBJ2-1,once,-,TRBV10-3,TGTGCCATCGGAGATGGGAGCCAGCGTCTTTCCTGGGAGCAGTTCTTC,CAIGDGSQRLSWEQFF
TRBJ1-1,-,TRBD1,TRBV6-5,TGTGCCAGCAGCTTGACAGGGGGAAACACTGAAGCTTTCTTT,CASSLTGGNTEAFF
TRBJ1-5,-,-,TRBV19,TGTGCCAGTAGTACCCCTCGGAGGGCAAGCATCAATCAGCCCCAGCATTTT,CASSTPRRASINQPQHF
TRBJ2-5,-,-,TRBV2,TGTGCCACCGAGGACCGGTACCAAGAGACCCAGTACTTC,CATEDRYQETQYF
TRBJ1-1,-,-,TRBV11-2,TGTGCCAGCAGCTTAGATGTGAACACTGAAGCTTTCTTT,CASSLDVNTEAFF
TRBJ1-3,-,-,TRBV11-2,TGTGCCAGCAGCTTAGAGCCAAGGAACACCATATATTTT,CASSLEPRNTIYF
TRBJ2-3,-,-,TRBV28,TGTGCCAGCAGTCCAGGTAGGACGCAGTATTTT,CASSPGRTQYF
TRBJ1-5,-,TRBD1,TRBV18,TGTGCCAGCTCACCACGGCAGGGGGTTCAGCCCCAGCATTTT,CASSPRQGVQPQHF
TRBJ2-3,-,-,TRBV11-3,TGTGCCAGCAGCTTAGGGGCGGACCCGAACACAGATACGCAGTATTTT,CASSLGADPNTDTQYF
TRBJ2-3,-,TRBD2,TRBV7-8,TGTGCCAGCAGCGCTCGGACTAGCGGCACAGATACGCAGTATTTT,CASSARTSGTDTQYF
TRBJ1-1,-,TRBD1,TRBV15,TGTGCCACCAGCAGATCAGCCGGGACAGGGGACACTGAAGCTTTCTTT,CATSRSAGTGDTEAFF
TRBJ2-5,once,TRBD1,TRBV2,TGTGCCAGCAATACCAACAGGGGTTCGGAGACCCAGTACTTC,CASNTNRGSETQYF
TRBJ2-2,once,-,TRBV25-1,TGTGCCAGCAGTGTCCAGGGGAATACCGGGGAGCTGTTTTTT,CASSVQGNTGELFF
TRBJ2-3,once,TRBD2,TRBV10-3,TGTGCCATCAGTGGCGGGGGGCTAGATACGCAGTATTTT,CAISGGGLDTQYF
TRBJ1-2,few,-,TRBV5-5,TGTGCCAGCAGACACCAGGCCGGTGGCTACACCTTC,CASRHQAGGYTF
TRBJ2-4,-,-,TRBV30,TGTGCCTGGAGTCTACGCGGGGCCGTCACCAAAAACATTCAGTACTTC,CAWSLRGAVTKNIQYF
TRBJ2-2,-,-,TRBV7-2,TGTGCCAGCAGGCCACTAGTCGGTGAGCTGTTTTTT,CASRPLVGELFF
TRBJ2-5,-,TRBD2,TRBV5-1,TGCGCCAGCAGCTCTGGGACGGGCGGGAGAGCTGGGGAGACCCAGTACTTC,CASSSGTGGRAGETQYF
TRBJ2-2,-,TRBD1,TRBV2,TGTGCCAGCAGTGTGGGGACAGCTTTCACCGGGGAGCTGTTTTTT,CASSVGTAFTGELFF
TRBJ2-7,-,-,TRBV5-1,TGCGCCAGCAGCTTGGCCCAGCCGTTGGGGGAGCAGTACTTC,CASSLAQPLGEQYF
TRBJ2-5,-,TRBD1,TRBV25-1,TGTGCCAGCAGTAGAGCGACAGGGGGCTTTGTGGAGACCCAGTACTTC,CASSRATGGFVETQYF
TRBJ2-3,-,TRBD2,TRBV18,TGTGCCAGCTCACCACCTAGCGGGAGGACAGATACGCAGTATTTT,CASSPPSGRTDTQYF
TRBJ1-5,-,-,TRBV19,TGTGCCAGTAGTATGGGGCAGGGTAGAGGAGGGCCCCAGCATTTT,CASSMGQGRGGPQHF
TRBJ2-5,-,TRBD2,TRBV15,TGTGCCACCAGCCCCGGGGGCCGTACATCGACTAGCGGGAGTTTTTGGACCCAGTACTTC,CATSPGGRTSTSGSFWTQYF
TRBJ2-2,-,-,TRBV7-6,TGTGCCAGCAGCAGAAGTCTCAGCGCCGAGAACACCGGGGAGCTGTTTTTT,CASSRSLSAENTGELFF
TRBJ2-1,-,-,TRBV7-2,TGTGCCAGCAGTTACGGAGGGAACAATGAGCAGTTCTTC,CASSYGGNNEQFF
TRBJ1-6,-,-,TRBV2,TGTGCCACCCTTGGGGGGCAGAGGGGCAATTCACCCCTCCACTTT,CATLGGQRGNSPLHF
TRBJ1-3,-,TRBD1,TRBV4-1,TGCGCCAGCAGCCAAGAGGGGACAGGGGGGGGAAACACCATATATTTT,CASSQEGTGGGNTIYF
TRBJ1-4,few,-,TRBV30,TGTGCCTGGAGTATCAGGGAAAAACTGTTTTTT,CAWSIREKLFF
TRBJ2-7,-,-,TRBV10-1,TGCGCCAGCAGTGAGTCTACGAGATACGAGCAGTACTTC,CASSESTRYEQYF
TRBJ1-1,-,-,TRBV7-2,TGTGCCAGCAGCTTAGGCAGAAATACCGAAGCTTTCTTT,CASSLGRNTEAFF
TRBJ1-1,-,-,TRBV5-1,TGCGCCAGCAGCTTATTTGGGGGGGACACTGAAGCTTTCTTT,CASSLFGGDTEAFF
TRBJ1-2,-,-,TRBV6-5,TGTGCCAGCAGTTACGCGGACAGAGATGGCTACACCTTC,CASSYADRDGYTF
TRBJ2-7,-,TRBD2,TRBV6-1,TGTGCCAGCAGTGATGAGAATAGCGGGGGAGACTACGAGCAGTACTTC,CASSDENSGGDYEQYF
TRBJ2-4,-,TRBD1,TRBV2,TGTGCCAGCAGGGCGGACAGGGGAGGGAACATTCAGTACTTC,CASRADRGGNIQYF
TRBJ1-3,-,-,TRBV19,TGTGCCAGTAGTATCACCGGGACTGGGGGAAACACCATATATTTT,CASSITGTGGNTIYF
TRBJ2-2,-,-,TRBV7-9,TGTGCCAGCAGCGTTCGTGACGGGGAGCTGTTTTTT,CASSVRDGELFF
TRBJ1-1,-,-,TRBV7-2,TGTGCCAGCAGCTTAGTCAAGGTTGATACCACTGAAGCTTTCTTT,CASSLVKVDTTEAFF
TRBJ1-1,-,-,TRBV6-5,TGTGCCAGCAGTTATAGGAGGGGCAACACTGAAGCTTTCTTT,CASSYRRGNTEAFF
TRBJ1-1,-,-,TRBV27,TGTGCCAGCAGTTTAACAGGGTGGAACACTGAAGCTTTCTTT,CASSLTGWNTEAFF
TRBJ2-1,-,TRBD1,TRBV5-4,TGTGCCAGCAGCTCTCCGGGACAGCTCGTGAATGAGCAGTTCTTC,CASSSPGQLVNEQFF
TRBJ1-5,few,-,TRBV30,TGTGCCTGGAGTGTAGGGGACTTCAATCAGCCCCAGCATTTT,CAWSVGDFNQPQHF
TRBJ1-4,once,-,TRBV6-1,TGTGCCAGCAGGGAAAAAGGGACGAACGAAAAACTGTTTTTT,CASREKGTNEKLFF
TRBJ2-7,once,-,TRBV9,TGTGCCAGCAGCGACAGCTGGGGGGCAAGGACCTACGAGCAGTACTTC,CASSDSWGARTYEQYF
TRBJ2-2,-,TRBD1,TRBV28,TGTGCCAGCGGCTGGACAGGGGGCGTCACCGGGGAGCTGTTTTTT,CASGWTGGVTGELFF
TRBJ1-3,-,TRBD1,TRBV5-6,TGTGCCAGCAGCGGGGACAGGGGAAGGAACACCATATATTTT,CASSGDRGRNTIYF
TRBJ1-3,-,-,TRBV10-3,TGTGCCATCAGTGGTCTGGGTACCTCTGGAAACACCATATATTTT,CAISGLGTSGNTIYF
TRBJ2-1,-,-,TRBV6-1,TGTGCCAGTACCACGACTAGGGGGTCCTACAATGAGCAGTTCTTC,CASTTTRGSYNEQFF
TRBJ1-1,few,TRBD1,TRBV19,TGTGCCCCGGACAGGGTAAGGCGCACTGAAGCTTTCTTT,CAPDRVRRTEAFF
TRBJ2-2,-,-,TRBV19,TGTGCCAGTAGTATAGAGGGGACCGGGGAGCTGTTTTTT,CASSIEGTGELFF
TRBJ1-1,few,-,TRBV6-1,TGTGCCAGCAGTCAGGTGTGGAACACTGAAGCTTTCTTT,CASSQVWNTEAFF
TRBJ2-5,-,TRBD2,TRBV7-2,TGTGCCAGCACCATCACTAGCGGGCTTGGGGAGACCCAGTACTTC,CASTITSGLGETQYF
TRBJ1-1,few,-,TRBV4-1,TGCGCCAGCAGCCTTGGATCAGGGCTAATGAACACTGAAGCTTTCTTT,CASSLGSGLMNTEAFF
TRBJ1-2,few,TRBD1,TRBV6-5,TGTGCCAGCAGCCACAGGGGGCTGTTTGGCTACACCTTC,CASSHRGLFGYTF
TRBJ1-6,-,-,TRBV7-2,TGTGCCAGCAGCCATGAGGTCCCACCCCTCCACTTT,CASSHEVPPLHF